A single sample is the source of the 14 T cell receptor beta chains below, sequenced in a study of T cell repertoires in cytomegalovirus infection. Each CDR3 protein is one row after TCRdb ran MiXCR on the reads. The table lists about 360,000 distinct CDR3 sequences, around 18% of them singletons, with approximately 10% in the top ten. What was sequenced was PBMCs. These receptors were taken from a human donor in good health (CMV status not recorded). Some clones in this sample may be carry-over from other donors' samples.

This clonotype was seen a handful of times. The V gene is TRBV27, the J gene TRBJ2-3; perhaps TRBD1 as D (5 bases). Germline V gene lookup returns CDR1 MNHEY and CDR2 SMNVEV (reference sequence). Trimming shortened V by 0 bases and J by 1 base, and 11 bases separated the two germline ends. CDR3 length: 16 residues. The CDR3 nucleotides are TGTGCCAGCAGTTTATCCTGGGGCCCTGGCACAGATACGCAGTATTTT. Translated, it gives CASSLSWGPGTDTQYF.

This clonotype was detected ten times or more. The J gene is TRBJ2-5, the V gene TRBV27, with 7 bases matching TRBD2. V shed 3 bases, J shed 1 base, and the junction held 5 bases outside the gene matches. The CDR3 is 15 amino acids. The V gene's germline CDR1 is MNHEY and CDR2 SMNVEV (reference sequence). The CDR3 protein is CASSLAGDLQETQYF. CDR3 coding DNA: TGTGCCAGCAGTTTGGCGGGAGACCTCCAAGAGACCCAGTACTTC.

This clonotype was seen ten or more times. The gene calls are TRBV7-8 and TRBJ2-1; TRBD2 matches 9 bases. The CDR3 extends over 14 amino acids. With V trimmed by 5 bases and J by 8 bases, 7 bases remained unmatched. Germline assignment: CDR1 SGHVS and CDR2 FQNEAQ. The CDR3 DNA follows: TGTGCCAGCAGCCAGCCGGGACTAGCAGATGAGCAGTTCTTC. It codes for CASSQPGLADEQFF.

The chain links TRBV6-1 to TRBJ1-1; the match to TRBD1 covers 7 bases. The V gene end was trimmed by 7 bases and the J gene end by 4 bases; junction bases not matched to a gene: 9. The CDR3 sequence is 14 residues long. Germline lookup yields CDR1 MNHNS and CDR2 SASEGT. DNA of the CDR3: TGTGCCAGCATTCCCCAGGGGGGATCCACTGAAGCTTTCTTT. This gives the protein CASIPQGGSTEAFF.

The genes are TRBV12-3 or TRBV12-4 and TRBJ2-1; D is tentatively TRBD1 or TRBD2 (5 bases each). This CDR3 is built from 13 residues. The V and J ends lost 4 bases and 8 bases respectively, with 12 bases between them. The CDR3 DNA reads TGTGCCAGCAGTTGGGGGATTTGGGATGAGCAGTTCTTC. Its protein is CASSWGIWDEQFF.

This rearrangement joins TRBV7-9 to TRBJ1-4; the D gene is possibly TRBD1 (5 bases). The V end lost 4 bases, the J end lost 7 bases, and 13 bases lay between the germline ends. The germline V gene encodes CDR1 SEHNR and CDR2 FQNEAQ (reference sequence). The CDR3 is 14 residues long. As DNA, the CDR3 is TGTGCCAGCAGCTCGACGGGACTTTTTGAAAAACTGTTTTTT. Translated, it gives CASSSTGLFEKLFF.

The table lists this clonotype with a few counts. The CDR3 reads CASSPAGGPHLYNEQFF. CDR3 sequence (DNA): TGTGCCAGCAGCCCCGCGGGGGGGCCTCACCTCTACAATGAGCAGTTCTTC. V gene TRBV3-1 combines with J gene TRBJ2-1, with TRBD2 identical over 9 bases. V trimming: 4 bases; J trimming: 3 bases; junction bases outside the gene matches: 10. The CDR3 is 17 residues long. CDR1 is LGHDT, CDR2 YNNKEL, per germline (reference sequence).

This clonotype was seen a few times. The rearrangement links TRBV5-6 to TRBJ1-6; TRBD1 matches at 8 bases. J lost 3 bases, V lost 5 bases, and 1 base had no gene match. The CDR3 length is 14 residues. Per germline, CDR1 SGHDT and CDR2 YYEEEE. The CDR3 loop is CASRDRGYNSPLHF. CDR3 DNA: TGTGCCAGCAGAGACAGGGGCTATAATTCACCCCTCCACTTT.

V gene TRBV11-2 combines with J gene TRBJ2-7; 8 bases align to TRBD2. This CDR3 region has 15 residues. The ends lost 6 bases at V and 4 bases at J; junction bases unmatched: 11. Per the germline V gene, CDR1 is SGHAT and CDR2 is FQNNGV. The CDR3 sequence: CASSRNSGDLYEQYF. The CDR3 coding sequence is TGTGCCAGCAGTCGAAATAGCGGGGACCTATACGAGCAGTACTTC.

The table lists this clonotype with many counts. This chain links TRBV7-6 with TRBJ1-4; tentatively, D is TRBD1 (5 bases). V was clipped by 1 base and J by 10 bases, with 22 bases between them. The germline V gene has CDR1 SGHVS and CDR2 FNYEAQ. The CDR3 sequence is 17 residues long. The CDR3 DNA reads as TGTGCCAGCAGCTTAGACCCCGCGGCGGAGGACCAGGGAAAACTGTTTTTT. Residues: CASSLDPAAEDQGKLFF.

This clonotype has just a few counts. The rearrangement links TRBV5-5 to TRBJ1-2; TRBD1 matches 7 bases. The CDR3 is 12 amino acids. Trimming took 4 bases from V and 8 from J; bases not matched to a gene: 5. Germline CDR1 and CDR2: SGHKS and YYEKEE (reference sequence). In nucleotides, the CDR3 is TGTGCCAGCAGCCCAGACAGGGAGGGCTACACCTTC. It is translated as CASSPDREGYTF.

This clonotype was detected ten times or more. This rearrangement joins TRBV7-8 to TRBJ1-1; TRBD1 might be the D (6 bases). V was shortened by 4 bases and J by 6 bases, with 18 bases between the two germline ends. There are 15 residues in the CDR3. Germline CDR1 and CDR2: SGHVS and FQNEAQ. Here the CDR3 DNA reads TGTGCCAGCAGCTACAACAGGGCCCCATCGCCTGAAGCTTTCTTT. It yields the protein CASSYNRAPSPEAFF.

The chain is built from TRBV28 and TRBJ1-5, with TRBD1 identical over 7 bases. Trimming at V came to 5 bases and at J to 0 bases, leaving 4 bases not matched to a gene. The germline gives CDR1 MDHEN, CDR2 SYDVKM. The length of the CDR3 is 15 residues. The CDR3 here is CASSTRGNSNQPQHF. The CDR3, as DNA: TGTGCCAGCAGTACCAGGGGGAATAGCAATCAGCCCCAGCATTTT.

This clonotype occurred many times. CDR3 residues: CASSLGLYRVRNTEAFF. Written as DNA, the CDR3 is TGTGCCAGCAGCTTAGGCCTCTACAGGGTCCGGAACACTGAAGCTTTCTTT. The chain employs TRBV7-8 and TRBJ1-1; D is possibly TRBD1 (6 bases). CDR1 is SGHVS and CDR2 is FQNEAQ in the germline V gene. Trimming pared 1 base from V and 1 base from J, leaving 16 bases between. The CDR3 has 17 amino acids.